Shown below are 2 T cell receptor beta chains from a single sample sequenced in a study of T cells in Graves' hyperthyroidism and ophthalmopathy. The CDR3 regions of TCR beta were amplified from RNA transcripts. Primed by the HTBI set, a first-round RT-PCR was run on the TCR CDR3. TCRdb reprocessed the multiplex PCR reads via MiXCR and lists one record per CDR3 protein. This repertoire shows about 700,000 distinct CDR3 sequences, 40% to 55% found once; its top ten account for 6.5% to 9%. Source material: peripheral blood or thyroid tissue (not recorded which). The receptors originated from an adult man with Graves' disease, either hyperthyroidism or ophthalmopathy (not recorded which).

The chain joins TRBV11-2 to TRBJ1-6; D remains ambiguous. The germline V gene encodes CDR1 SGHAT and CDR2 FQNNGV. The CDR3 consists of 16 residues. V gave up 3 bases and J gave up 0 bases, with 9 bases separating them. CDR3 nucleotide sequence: TGTGCCAGCAGCTTTGAGGGCGGCTCCTATAATTCACCCCTCCACTTT. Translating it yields CASSFEGGSYNSPLHF.

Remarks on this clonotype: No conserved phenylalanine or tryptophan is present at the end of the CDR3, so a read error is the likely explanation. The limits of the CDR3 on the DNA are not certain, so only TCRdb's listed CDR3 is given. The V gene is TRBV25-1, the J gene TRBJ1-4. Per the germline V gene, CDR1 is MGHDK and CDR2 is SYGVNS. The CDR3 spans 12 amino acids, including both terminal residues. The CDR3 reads CASSGGRGGRGY.